Listed below are T cell receptor beta chains from one sample, sequenced in a study of blood T cell repertoires in COVID-19. Produced via immunoSEQ multiplex PCR; TCRdb's table is partial and in-frame only. The table includes 180,000 or so clones, roughly nine tenths detected once. Sequencing was done on a sample of peripheral blood. The receptors originated from a man younger than 35 with acute or convalescent COVID-19. The CDR3 runs from the conserved cysteine through the conserved F or W. Each record gives: J gene, D gene, V gene, clone size, CDR3 DNA, CDR3 protein. A D gene is named only where the DNA matches it firmly. Clone sizes are given selectively: once, few, many, or a class where the clone is expanded.

TRBJ2-5	TRBD1	TRBV18	.	TGTGCCAGCTCACGGATACAGGGGTACCAAGAGACCCAGTACTTC	CASSRIQGYQETQYF
TRBJ2-2	.	TRBV7-3	.	TGTGCCAGCAGCCAACAGGGCTCGAACACCGGGGAGCTGTTTTTT	CASSQQGSNTGELFF
TRBJ2-5	.	TRBV5-1	.	TGCGCCAGCAGCGCGGGACTTTACCAAGAGACCCAGTACTTC	CASSAGLYQETQYF
TRBJ1-4	.	TRBV9	.	TGTGCCAGCAGCGGAAAAGGAGGGACTAATGAAAAACTGTTTTTT	CASSGKGGTNEKLFF
TRBJ1-4	TRBD1	TRBV6-5	.	TGTGCCAGCAGTATCGGACAGGTAGATGAAAAACTGTTTTTT	CASSIGQVDEKLFF
TRBJ2-5	TRBD2	TRBV3-1/TRBV3-2	.	TGTGCCAGCAGCCAAGCGGGACTAGCGGGGGAACAAGAGACCCAGTACTTC	CASSQAGLAGEQETQYF
TRBJ2-1	.	TRBV28	.	TGTGCCAGCAGTTTAAACGGCCTAGGGCAGTTCTTC	CASSLNGLGQFF
TRBJ2-1	.	TRBV19	.	TGTGCCAGTAGTTCAGGGGTCTACAATGAGCAGTTCTTC	CASSSGVYNEQFF
TRBJ2-1	TRBD1	TRBV7-2	.	TGTGCCAGCAGCTATCCAGGGGGTTCATACAATGAGCAGTTCTTC	CASSYPGGSYNEQFF
TRBJ2-1	.	TRBV15	.	TGTGCCACCAGCAGTAGCAGGGACAATGAGCAGTTCTTC	CATSSSRDNEQFF
TRBJ2-1	.	TRBV7-2	few	TGTGCCAGCAGCTTTCGAGGGAGCTCCTACAATGAGCAGTTCTTC	CASSFRGSSYNEQFF
TRBJ1-6	.	TRBV9	.	TGTGCCTGCTCTCCGGGGGGGGCTGGATCACCCCTCCACTTT	CACSPGGAGSPLHF
TRBJ2-5	TRBD2	TRBV6-1	.	TGTGCCAGCAGTGTACTACTAGCGGGGGGCAGGGAGACCCAGTACTTC	CASSVLLAGGRETQYF
TRBJ2-1	TRBD2	TRBV19	.	TGTGCCAGTAGTATAGGACTAGCGGGGCCCCACAATGAGCAGTTCTTC	CASSIGLAGPHNEQFF
TRBJ2-3	TRBD2	TRBV5-4	.	TGTGCCAGCAGTAATCCCACGGGACTAGCGGGGCTCACAGATACGCAGTATTTT	CASSNPTGLAGLTDTQYF
TRBJ1-1	.	TRBV21-1	.	TGTGCCAGCAGCCCGGACAGAGGTATGAACACTGAAGCTTTCTTT	CASSPDRGMNTEAFF
TRBJ1-3	.	TRBV6-4	.	TGTGCCAGCAGCCCAGGGCCTGGAAACACCATATATTTT	CASSPGPGNTIYF
TRBJ2-5	.	TRBV7-2	once	TGTGCCAGCAGCTTAGCCTGGGGCTTGGAGACCCAGTACTTC	CASSLAWGLETQYF
TRBJ2-7	.	TRBV5-1	.	TGCGCCAGCAGCGTCGTGGGCTTGCCCTACGAGCAGTACTTC	CASSVVGLPYEQYF
TRBJ2-5	.	TRBV2	.	TGTGCCAGCACTAGAGCGGCGGTTCAAGAGACCCAGTACTTC	CASTRAAVQETQYF
TRBJ2-2	TRBD2	TRBV27	.	TGTGCCAGCAGTCTCTTCCTAGCGGGGGGGCCGACCGGGGAGCTGTTTTTT	CASSLFLAGGPTGELFF
TRBJ2-6	.	TRBV4-1	once	TGCGCCAGCAGCCCCAGTCCTGGAGTAGTATCTGGGGCCAACGTCCTGACTTTC	CASSPSPGVVSGANVLTF
TRBJ2-3	TRBD2	TRBV11-2	few	TGTGCCAGCAGCCACGTGGGCGGGGGAGCCACAGATACGCAGTATTTT	CASSHVGGGATDTQYF
TRBJ2-1	.	TRBV4-2	.	TGTGCCAGCAGCCAAGATCAGGCAGGATTCAATGAGCAGTTCTTC	CASSQDQAGFNEQFF
TRBJ2-7	.	TRBV19	.	TGTGCCAGTATCCCGAAAGGGACTCCCTACGAGCAGTACTTC	CASIPKGTPYEQYF
TRBJ2-7	.	TRBV27	.	TGTGCCAGCAGTTTTCGATACGGTACCTACGAGCAGTACTTC	CASSFRYGTYEQYF
TRBJ1-2	TRBD1	TRBV5-3	once	TGTGCCAGAAGCGGAAGGGACAGGGTTTCCATACCGTATGGCTACACCTTC	CARSGRDRVSIPYGYTF
TRBJ1-1	TRBD1	TRBV4-1	.	TGCGCCAGCAGTCCCGGGACAGGGGAATCTTTCTTT	CASSPGTGESFF
TRBJ1-2	.	TRBV15	few	TGTGCCACCAGCAGCGGTTTTCGAGCTAACTATGGCTACACCTTC	CATSSGFRANYGYTF
TRBJ2-1	TRBD2	TRBV30	once	TGTGCCTGGAGTTCTACTAGCGCCAATGAGCAGTTCTTC	CAWSSTSANEQFF
TRBJ1-5	TRBD1	TRBV25-1	.	TGTGCCAGCAGTGGGACAGGGGGTAATCAGCCCCAGCATTTT	CASSGTGGNQPQHF
TRBJ2-1	.	TRBV11-3	few	TGTGCCAGCAGCTCACAGGACCACTACAATGAGCAGTTCTTC	CASSSQDHYNEQFF
TRBJ1-4	TRBD1	TRBV12-3/TRBV12-4	once	TGTGCCAGCAGATTTAGGGACAGAAAACTGTTTTTT	CASRFRDRKLFF
TRBJ2-5	.	TRBV5-5	.	TGTGCCAGCAGCTTGGTCTACTCCGAGACCCAGTACTTC	CASSLVYSETQYF
TRBJ2-6	.	TRBV19	few	TGTGCCAGTACCACGGACGGGAGCTCTGGGGCCAACGTCCTGACTTTC	CASTTDGSSGANVLTF
TRBJ2-1	.	TRBV5-1	.	TGCGCCAGCAGCTTCGGCGGGGATGAGCAGTTCTTC	CASSFGGDEQFF
TRBJ2-1	.	TRBV6-5	.	TGTGCCAGCAGTTACCCAGGTTCCTACAATGAGCAGTTCTTC	CASSYPGSYNEQFF
TRBJ2-2	TRBD2	TRBV24-1	.	TGTGCCACCAGTGATTTACCCCGTGGGGGGGCGAACACCGGGGAGCTGTTTTTT	CATSDLPRGGANTGELFF
TRBJ2-1	.	TRBV12-3/TRBV12-4	.	TGTGCCAGCAGTTTGTCAGGGGCGGGTGAGCAGTTCTTC	CASSLSGAGEQFF
TRBJ1-1	.	TRBV5-1	.	TGCGCCAGCAGCTTTACGGACAGAGCGAACACTGAAGCTTTCTTT	CASSFTDRANTEAFF
TRBJ1-2	.	TRBV7-2	.	TGTGCCAGCAGCTTAGAATTACGGAGCCGTGGCCAGGGTGGCTACACCTTC	CASSLELRSRGQGGYTF
TRBJ2-1	TRBD2	TRBV28	.	TGTGCCAGCACCCCGGGACTAGCGGGGGGTACCTCCTACAATGAGCAGTTCTTC	CASTPGLAGGTSYNEQFF
TRBJ2-1	.	TRBV3-1/TRBV3-2	.	TGTGCCAGCAGCCAAGATACTGCCCTAAGAGTTGATGAGCAGTTCTTC	CASSQDTALRVDEQFF
TRBJ2-3	TRBD2	TRBV30	.	TGTGCCTGGAGTGTGAGCGGGGTGACAGATACGCAGTATTTT	CAWSVSGVTDTQYF
TRBJ2-3	.	TRBV7-6	.	TGTGCCAGCAGCCGCGGGGCAGCGGATACGCAGTATTTT	CASSRGAADTQYF
TRBJ1-1	.	TRBV5-5	.	TGTGCCAGCAGCCGCGACACTGAAGCTTTCTTT	CASSRDTEAFF
TRBJ2-2	TRBD1	TRBV25-1	.	TGTGCCAGCAGAAGGGGGCTTACCGGGGAGCTGTTTTTT	CASRRGLTGELFF
TRBJ2-3	TRBD2	TRBV2	.	TGTGCCAGCAGTGACGCGGGGGGGCTTTTAGGAACAGATACGCAGTATTTT	CASSDAGGLLGTDTQYF
TRBJ2-5	TRBD2	TRBV2	.	TGTGCCAGCCGAGCGGGGGAAGAGACCCAGTACTTC	CASRAGEETQYF
TRBJ2-3	TRBD1	TRBV5-6	once	TGTGCCAGCAGCTTGCAGGGGGTATACACAGATACGCAGTATTTT	CASSLQGVYTDTQYF
TRBJ1-2	.	TRBV4-1	.	TGCGCCAGCAGCCAAGTTTTAGCTAACTATGGCTACACCTTC	CASSQVLANYGYTF
TRBJ1-5	.	TRBV19	.	TGTGCCAGTAGTCCGAACAGGGCGGGTGGCAATCAGCCCCAGCATTTT	CASSPNRAGGNQPQHF
TRBJ1-2	TRBD1	TRBV6-5	once	TGTGCCAGCAGTTACGGAGACAGGGGTGGCTACACCTTC	CASSYGDRGGYTF
TRBJ2-2	.	TRBV28	.	TGTGCCAGCAGTTTGCAGGGGCGTACCGGGGAGCTGTTTTTT	CASSLQGRTGELFF
TRBJ1-1	.	TRBV7-3	.	TGTGCCAGCAGCTCGTCCTTGAACACTGAAGCTTTCTTT	CASSSSLNTEAFF